Listed below are T cell receptor beta chains from one sample, sequenced in a study of blood T cell repertoires in COVID-19. This table comes from immunoSEQ multiplex PCR, and its TCRdb copy is limited to in-frame clones, with some not included. The repertoire has some 410,000 clones, 70% to 90% of them found once; the top ten carry more than 0.9%. Source material: PBMCs or T cells enriched from blood (not recorded which). These receptors all come from a woman aged 25 to 39 with acute COVID-19. CDR3s include the opening cysteine and the closing phenylalanine or tryptophan. A D gene is named only where the DNA matches it firmly. Clone size is given for some rows only: seen once, a few or many times, or a class if the clone is expanded.

TRBV27	TRBJ1-5	-	TRBD1	CASRQRQGASNQPQHF	TGTGCCAGCAGACAAAGACAGGGGGCTAGCAATCAGCCCCAGCATTTT
TRBV18	TRBJ2-1	-	-	CASSPLPPGVHNEQFF	TGTGCCAGCTCACCATTACCCCCCGGGGTCCACAATGAGCAGTTCTTC
TRBV5-8	TRBJ1-2	-	TRBD1	CASSWDRVSLSSNYGYTF	TGTGCCAGCAGCTGGGACAGGGTTTCGCTTTCGTCTAACTATGGCTACACCTTC
TRBV13	TRBJ1-1	-	TRBD1	CASSSQGVTEAFF	TGTGCCAGCAGCTCACAGGGGGTCACTGAAGCTTTCTTT
TRBV27	TRBJ1-2	-	-	CASSLSPRTVNGYTF	TGTGCCAGCAGTTTATCCCCAAGGACTGTAAATGGCTACACCTTC
TRBV28	TRBJ2-3	once	-	CASGKGYTDTQYF	TGTGCCAGCGGGAAGGGGTACACAGATACGCAGTATTTT
TRBV6-5	TRBJ1-4	-	-	CASSYSGVEKLFF	TGTGCCAGCAGTTACTCCGGGGTCGAAAAACTGTTTTTT
TRBV7-2	TRBJ2-1	-	TRBD2	CASSKALTSGGGNEQFF	TGTGCCAGCAGCAAGGCCCTTACTAGCGGGGGTGGGAATGAGCAGTTCTTC
TRBV5-1	TRBJ2-7	-	TRBD1	CASSSGQGAIYEQYF	TGCGCCAGCAGCTCGGGACAGGGGGCGATCTACGAGCAGTACTTC
TRBV6-2/TRBV6-3	TRBJ1-4	-	-	CASSSWRETDTNEKLFF	TGTGCCAGCAGTTCGTGGAGGGAGACGGACACTAATGAAAAACTGTTTTTT
TRBV6-1	TRBJ2-1	-	TRBD1	CASSDRDRPWGEQFF	TGTGCCAGCAGTGATAGGGACAGGCCTTGGGGTGAGCAGTTCTTC
TRBV5-1	TRBJ1-5	-	TRBD1	CASRSGTGGESQPQHF	TGCGCCAGCAGATCGGGGACAGGGGGCGAGAGTCAGCCCCAGCATTTT
TRBV4-3	TRBJ1-6	-	TRBD1	CASSQAGGSGSPLHF	TGCGCCAGCAGCCAAGCAGGGGGCTCGGGTTCACCCCTCCACTTT
TRBV7-8	TRBJ1-2	-	-	CASSLEEAYGYTF	TGTGCCAGCAGCTTAGAAGAGGCCTATGGCTACACCTTC
TRBV7-2	TRBJ1-1	-	TRBD1	CASSLATGGGNEAFF	TGTGCCAGCAGCTTAGCGACGGGAGGGGGCAATGAAGCTTTCTTT
TRBV20-1	TRBJ1-3	-	TRBD1	CSASDRGRNTIYF	TGCAGTGCTAGTGACAGGGGACGAAACACCATATATTTT
TRBV28	TRBJ1-4	-	-	CASTRGTNEKLFF	TGTGCCAGCACCCGGGGAACTAATGAAAAACTGTTTTTT
TRBV18	TRBJ2-1	-	-	CASSDKVTAQGEDGEQFF	TGTGCCAGCTCAGACAAGGTCACCGCGCAGGGGGAGGACGGTGAGCAGTTCTTC
TRBV6-6	TRBJ2-2	-	-	CASSPPDSERNTGELFF	TGTGCCAGCAGTCCTCCGGACTCCGAAAGAAACACCGGGGAGCTGTTTTTT
TRBV7-9	TRBJ2-3	-	-	CASSLSLPLGTQYF	TGTGCCAGCAGCTTAAGTTTGCCGCTCGGTACGCAGTATTTT
TRBV6-2/TRBV6-3	TRBJ1-3	-	-	CASSYVLQGIVLSGNTIYF	TGTGCCAGCAGTTACGTTTTGCAGGGTATCGTCCTATCTGGAAACACCATATATTTT
TRBV30	TRBJ1-3	few	TRBD1	CAWSRGGLGGNTIYF	TGTGCCTGGAGTCGAGGGGGCTTGGGAGGAAACACCATATATTTT
TRBV24-1	TRBJ1-4	-	TRBD1	CATSESGTGREKLFF	TGTGCCACCAGTGAATCCGGGACAGGGAGGGAAAAACTGTTTTTT
TRBV21-1	TRBJ1-5	once	-	CASSMKTGGADQPQHF	TGTGCCAGCAGCATGAAGACAGGGGGCGCCGACCAGCCCCAGCATTTT
TRBV7-6	TRBJ2-7	-	TRBD2	CASSFIAGESYEQYF	TGTGCCAGCAGCTTCATAGCGGGGGAGTCCTACGAGCAGTACTTC
TRBV10-1	TRBJ2-3	-	TRBD2	CASSDQRGARTDTQYF	TGCGCCAGCAGTGACCAGCGGGGGGCCCGCACAGATACGCAGTATTTT
TRBV7-9	TRBJ1-1	-	-	CASSRLDEAFF	TGTGCCAGCAGCCGTTTAGATGAAGCTTTCTTT
TRBV29-1	TRBJ2-1	once	TRBD2	CSALGLAGYNEQFF	TGCAGCGCCCTGGGACTAGCGGGGTACAATGAGCAGTTCTTC
TRBV10-3	TRBJ1-3	-	TRBD1	CAISDMGQGNTIYF	TGTGCCATCAGTGATATGGGACAGGGAAACACCATATATTTT
TRBV6-2/TRBV6-3	TRBJ1-3	-	TRBD1	CASSPRQGAGSGNTIYF	TGTGCCAGCAGCCCTAGACAGGGGGCAGGCTCTGGAAACACCATATATTTT
TRBV27	TRBJ2-7	-	TRBD1	CASRTRWQGEYEQYF	TGTGCCAGCAGGACGCGGTGGCAGGGGGAATACGAGCAGTACTTC
TRBV7-2	TRBJ2-4	-	-	CASSAGARNIQYF	TGTGCCAGCTCGGCTGGGGCGCGAAACATTCAGTACTTC
TRBV7-2	TRBJ1-5	-	TRBD1	CASSLWTGTEQPQHF	TGTGCCAGCAGCTTATGGACAGGGACGGAACAGCCCCAGCATTTT
TRBV3-1/TRBV3-2	TRBJ1-1	-	TRBD1	CASSLDREAFF	TGTGCCAGCAGCCTCGACAGGGAGGCTTTCTTT
TRBV6-5	TRBJ1-5	-	-	CASRGQQFSQPQHF	TGTGCCAGCAGGGGACAACAATTTAGCCAGCCCCAGCATTTT
TRBV23-1	TRBJ2-1	-	TRBD1	CASSPLDRGTGGPLYNEQFF	TGCGCCAGCAGTCCTTTGGACAGGGGGACGGGGGGGCCTTTATACAATGAGCAGTTCTTC
TRBV7-2	TRBJ1-5	once	-	CASSLVVTKSNQPQHF	TGTGCCAGCAGCTTAGTGGTTACAAAGAGCAATCAGCCCCAGCATTTT
TRBV19	TRBJ1-5	once	TRBD1	CASTAEQGASSQPQHF	TGTGCCAGTACCGCAGAACAGGGGGCAAGTAGTCAGCCCCAGCATTTT
TRBV7-2	TRBJ1-4	-	TRBD1	CASSLPSGTGEEKLFF	TGTGCCAGCAGCCTCCCTTCCGGGACAGGGGAGGAAAAACTGTTTTTT
TRBV18	TRBJ1-2	-	-	CASSPREGGYTF	TGTGCCAGCTCGCCCAGGGAAGGGGGCTACACCTTC
TRBV5-8	TRBJ1-5	-	TRBD1	CASNTGQGAQPQHF	TGTGCCAGCAACACCGGACAGGGGGCTCAGCCCCAGCATTTT
TRBV7-2	TRBJ2-7	-	-	CTSSLDSGSYEQYF	TGTACCAGCAGCTTAGATTCGGGGTCCTACGAGCAGTACTTC
TRBV7-6	TRBJ2-3	many	-	CASSPDYGTDTQYF	TGTGCCAGCAGCCCGGACTATGGCACAGATACGCAGTATTTT
TRBV10-3	TRBJ2-7	few	-	CAISDEARNTYEQYF	TGTGCCATCAGTGATGAGGCTCGTAATACCTACGAGCAGTACTTC
TRBV7-2	TRBJ2-7	-	-	CASSWGGSYEQYF	TGTGCCAGCAGCTGGGGCGGCTCCTACGAGCAGTACTTC
TRBV3-1/TRBV3-2	TRBJ1-1	-	-	CASSQVTLRDTQNTEAFF	TGTGCCAGCAGCCAAGTGACTCTAAGGGACACTCAGAACACTGAAGCTTTCTTT
TRBV5-1	TRBJ2-2	-	-	CASSSLTGELFF	TGCGCCAGCAGCTCCCTCACCGGGGAGCTGTTTTTT
TRBV6-4	TRBJ2-1	-	TRBD2	CASSGGLAENNEQFF	TGTGCCAGCAGTGGGGGACTAGCGGAAAATAATGAGCAGTTCTTC
TRBV18	TRBJ1-1	-	TRBD1	CASSPPGQPEAFF	TGTGCCAGCTCACCACCGGGACAGCCTGAAGCTTTCTTT
TRBV6-4	TRBJ2-3	few	TRBD1	CASSEGTGGADTQYF	TGTGCCAGCAGTGAAGGGACAGGGGGCGCAGATACGCAGTATTTT
TRBV6-5	TRBJ2-6	-	-	CASRGDIAGANVLTF	TGTGCCAGCAGGGGGGACATTGCTGGGGCCAACGTCCTGACTTTC
TRBV30	TRBJ1-3	-	-	CAWRSGGGSGNTIYF	TGTGCCTGGAGGTCGGGGGGCGGCTCTGGAAACACCATATATTTT
TRBV5-1	TRBJ1-1	-	-	CASSLALGALNTEAFF	TGCGCCAGCAGCTTGGCCTTGGGGGCCTTGAACACTGAAGCTTTCTTT